The 14 T cell receptor beta chains in this list originate from one sample, sequenced in a study of regulatory T cells in long-lasting Graves disease (dated by TCRdb to the early 2020s). Libraries were prepared through multiplex PCR. These reads were obtained on an Illumina HiSeq 4000. CDR3 regions were amplified by Arm-PCR with iRepertoire HTBI primers to construct TCR beta libraries. TCRdb's own reprocessing of the public reads used fastp at Q25 and MiXCR and kept productive beta chains. Rows are unified per CDR3 protein, each entry keeping the most common DNA and genes. The sample contains some 230,000 distinct CDR3 sequences, about 16% of them found a single time. Together, the top ten hold 22% of the sample. Reading the label with the study, this specimen's time point is: newly diagnosed GD, antithyroid drugs for less than 3 months. RNA was extracted from PBMCs in TRIzol for both TCR sequencing and RNA sequencing.

This specimen consisted of peripheral blood mononuclear cells (PBMCs), obtained at new diagnosis, from a patient treated with antithyroid drugs. These receptors came from a female donor with Graves disease.

This clonotype was counted ten times or more. The V call is TRBV7-2, the J call TRBJ2-1; 10 nucleotides align to TRBD1. Germline V lookup: CDR1 SGHTA, CDR2 FQGNSA. The trim removed 5 bases at V and 6 bases at J, leaving 13 bases unmatched. CDR3 length: 17 amino acids. The CDR3 DNA is TGTGCCAGCAGCCCCCTGGGCGGGGACAGGGGACGCAATGAGCAGTTCTTC. Translation gives CASSPLGGDRGRNEQFF.

This clonotype has a count of ten or more. V usage is TRBV18 and J usage is TRBJ1-2, with 7 bases lining up with TRBD1. Germline CDR1 and CDR2: KGHSH and LQKENI. The V and J ends lost 4 bases and 4 bases, in that order; junction bases with no gene match: 9. The CDR3 totals 15 residues. Here the CDR3 DNA reads TGTGCCAGCTCACGGCGGACAGGTTGGGGCTATGGCTACACCTTC. It translates to CASSRRTGWGYGYTF.

This rearrangement joins TRBV5-1 to TRBJ2-3; the match to TRBD2 covers 10 bases. Looked up from germline, CDR1 is SGHRS and CDR2 is YFSETQ. The CDR3 sequence is 18 residues long. The trim removed 3 bases at V and 3 bases at J, leaving 13 bases unmatched. CDR3 protein: CASSSGGSSGSGTDTQYF. As DNA, the CDR3 is TGCGCCAGCAGCTCGGGAGGGTCTAGCGGGAGTGGGACAGATACGCAGTATTTT.

This clonotype occurred a few times. The chain recombines TRBV4-3 with TRBJ2-1; D remains unclear. The CDR3 is 15 residues long. V lost 3 bases to trimming and J lost 5 bases, with 14 bases between them. Germline V lookup: CDR1 LGHNA, CDR2 YSLEER. Here the CDR3 DNA reads TGCGCCAGCAGCCAGTTTTATGAGACTCACAATGAGCAGTTCTTC. Protein sequence: CASSQFYETHNEQFF.

V is TRBV24-1 and J is TRBJ2-7; 13 bases match TRBD2. Losses at the gene ends were 4 bases for V and 6 bases for J; bases not matched to a gene: 5. This CDR3 has 15 residues. Germline V CDR1 and CDR2: KGHDR, SFDVKD. CDR3 region: CATSDRTSGSSEQYF. In DNA, the CDR3 is TGTGCCACCAGTGACCGGACTAGCGGGAGCAGCGAGCAGTACTTC.

The table lists this clonotype with many counts. The genes are TRBV2 and TRBJ1-6, with a possible D match to TRBD1 (6 bases). The CDR3 extends over 16 amino acids. Germline CDR1 and CDR2: SNHLY and FYNNEI. Trimming took off 8 bases at V and 10 bases at J, with 24 bases between the two ends. In DNA form, the CDR3 reads TGTGCCAGCGGGCCTTTGGACAGTGGGGCGGACTCACCCCTCCACTTT. Its translation: CASGPLDSGADSPLHF.

This chain uses TRBV6-2 or TRBV6-3 with TRBJ2-3; unclear D gene. The CDR3 totals 13 residues. Trimming took 4 bases from V and 2 from J, leaving 7 bases between them. Per germline, CDR1 MNHEY and CDR2 SVGEGT. The chain's CDR3 is CASSWRSTDTQYF. Written as DNA, the CDR3 is TGTGCCAGCAGTTGGAGATCCACAGATACGCAGTATTTT.

This clonotype was counted at least ten times. The genes are TRBV6-1 and TRBJ1-4; no firm D call. Trimming removed 2 bases at V and 4 bases at J, with 8 bases between. The CDR3 is 14 residues long. The germline gives CDR1 MNHNS, CDR2 SASEGT. The DNA of the CDR3 is TGTGCCAGCAGTGAATCCGGGGTTAATGAAAAACTGTTTTTT. Amino acid sequence: CASSESGVNEKLFF.

This clonotype was recorded many times. The gene calls are TRBV7-2 and TRBJ1-5, with no clear D. The CDR3 is 15 residues long. V gave up 1 base and J gave up 5 bases, with 12 bases separating them. Germline V gives CDR1 SGHTA, CDR2 FQGNSA. CDR3 sequence (DNA): TGTGCCAGCAGCTTAGGGGCGAATCTCGATCAGCCCCAGCATTTT. This encodes CASSLGANLDQPQHF.

This clonotype was observed a handful of times. The chain has TRBV12-3 or TRBV12-4 and TRBJ2-1; either TRBD1 or TRBD2 may supply D (5 bases each). Between the trimmed V and J ends, which lost 4 bases and 13 bases, there was a span of 23 bases. The CDR3 has 15 residues. The CDR3 region is CASSSPGRRNPGQFF. In DNA, the CDR3 is TGTGCCAGCAGTTCACCGGGACGCAGAAACCCCGGCCAGTTCTTC.

This clonotype has at least ten counts. The chain uses TRBV24-1 and TRBJ2-3, with 8 nucleotides matching TRBD2. Germline CDR1 and CDR2: KGHDR and SFDVKD. This CDR3 spans 17 amino acids. V lost 3 bases to trimming and J lost 0 bases; unmatched junction nucleotides: 7. This CDR3 is CATSDDTSGASTDTQYF. CDR3 nucleotide sequence: TGTGCCACCAGTGATGACACTAGCGGAGCTAGCACAGATACGCAGTATTTT.

This clonotype was observed many times. The V and J genes are TRBV20-1 and TRBJ1-1; 9 bases are a match to TRBD1. This CDR3 comprises 14 residues. With 4 bases clipped from V and 1 base from J, the junction kept 4 bases outside the gene matches. CDR1 and CDR2 from the germline V gene are DFQATT and SNEGSKA (reference sequence). The CDR3 protein is CSAIQGARNTEAFF. The CDR3 nucleotides read TGCAGTGCTATACAGGGGGCGAGGAACACTGAAGCTTTCTTT.

This clonotype was seen a handful of times. DNA for the CDR3: TGCGCCAGCAGCCGGGGGGTCTATGGCTACACCTTC. Residues: CASSRGVYGYTF. The rearrangement uses TRBV4-3 and TRBJ1-2, with D maybe TRBD1 (5 bases). This CDR3 is 12 amino acids long. V dropped 4 bases and J dropped 4 bases, with 7 bases sitting between them. Germline lookup yields CDR1 LGHNA and CDR2 YSLEER.

This clonotype was observed many times. This chain uses TRBV20-1 with TRBJ1-4, with a possible D match to TRBD1 (5 bases). The CDR3 spans 16 residues. Germline V lookup: CDR1 DFQATT, CDR2 SNEGSKA (reference sequence). The ends were cut back, 5 bases at V and 2 bases at J, with 18 bases in the middle. CDR3 sequence reads: CSAPGRGRVTNEKLFF. The CDR3 bases are TGCAGTGCTCCGGGTCGGGGCAGGGTGACTAATGAAAAACTGTTTTTT.